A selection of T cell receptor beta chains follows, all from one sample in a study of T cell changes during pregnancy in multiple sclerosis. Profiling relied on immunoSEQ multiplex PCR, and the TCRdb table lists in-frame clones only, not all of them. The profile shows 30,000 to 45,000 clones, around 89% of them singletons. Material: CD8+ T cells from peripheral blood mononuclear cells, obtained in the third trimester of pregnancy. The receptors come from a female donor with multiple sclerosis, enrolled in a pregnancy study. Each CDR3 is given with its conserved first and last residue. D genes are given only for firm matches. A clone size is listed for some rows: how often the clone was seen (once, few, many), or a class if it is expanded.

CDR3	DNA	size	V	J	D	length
CASSMGQGGEKLFF	TGTGCCAGCAGCATGGGACAGGGAGGTGAAAAACTGTTTTTT	-	TRBV7-6	TRBJ1-4	TRBD1	14
CASSLKGWETQYF	TGTGCCAGCAGCTTAAAGGGGTGGGAGACCCAGTACTTC	-	TRBV7-7	TRBJ2-5	-	13
CASSIILAGGREQFF	TGTGCCAGTAGTATAATACTAGCGGGGGGGCGGGAGCAGTTCTTC	-	TRBV19	TRBJ2-1	TRBD2	15
CASSSIGLTSTDTQYF	TGTGCCAGCAGTTCGATAGGACTGACTAGCACAGATACGCAGTATTTT	-	TRBV27	TRBJ2-3	-	16
CASSSGQGRNYGYTF	TGTGCCAGCAGCTCGGGACAGGGGAGGAACTATGGCTACACCTTC	-	TRBV7-9	TRBJ1-2	TRBD1	15
CASSIQDLFTDTQYF	TGTGCCAGTAGTATCCAGGATCTCTTCACAGATACGCAGTATTTT	-	TRBV19	TRBJ2-3	-	15
CASSLTGVTEAFF	TGCGCCAGCTCCCTGACAGGGGTGACTGAAGCTTTCTTT	-	TRBV5-1	TRBJ1-1	TRBD1	13
CASSVRSAEGTQGETQYF	TGTGCCAGCAGCGTCCGTTCGGCAGAGGGGACTCAAGGGGAGACCCAGTACTTC	-	TRBV5-6	TRBJ2-5	-	18
CASSVFTGDYNEQFF	TGCGCCAGCAGTGTATTCACAGGAGACTACAATGAGCAGTTCTTC	-	TRBV10-1	TRBJ2-1	-	15
CSVEYGTTYEQYF	TGCAGCGTTGAATACGGGACTACTTACGAGCAGTACTTC	-	TRBV29-1	TRBJ2-7	TRBD2	13
CASSQGAYGETQYF	TGTGCCAGCAGCCAGGGGGCCTACGGGGAGACCCAGTACTTC	-	TRBV9	TRBJ2-5	TRBD1	14
CASSQEVRSGDGYTF	TGCGCCAGCAGCCAAGAAGTGAGAAGCGGGGACGGCTACACCTTC	-	TRBV4-3	TRBJ1-2	-	15
CAISEPIQSTDTQYF	TGTGCCATCAGTGAGCCTATACAGTCCACAGATACGCAGTATTTT	-	TRBV10-3	TRBJ2-3	-	15
CSIWDSTYEQYF	TGCAGCATTTGGGACAGCACCTACGAGCAGTACTTC	-	TRBV29-1	TRBJ2-7	TRBD1	12
CASSQEGLAGGSRLTNEKLFF	TGTGCCAGCAGCCAAGAAGGCTTGGCAGGGGGAAGCAGGTTAACTAATGAAAAACTGTTTTTT	-	TRBV4-2	TRBJ1-4	TRBD1	21
CASSQVLSGGADEQFF	TGCGCCAGCAGCCAAGTCCTTAGCGGGGGGGCTGATGAGCAGTTCTTC	once	TRBV4-3	TRBJ2-1	TRBD2	16
CASNRASEKLFF	TGTGCCAGCAACAGGGCTAGTGAAAAACTGTTTTTT	-	TRBV2	TRBJ1-4	-	12